Sequencing of this TCR beta chain was carried out in a study of blood T cell repertoires in COVID-19. Study-wide background: Acute and convalescent COVID-19 samples came from the United States, Italy and Spain. T cells, B-cell-depleted T cells, or PBMCs provided the cDNA or gDNA that served as material.

The junction had 11 bases not matched to a gene; V was cut back by 6 bases and J by 9 bases. The CDR3 length is 14 residues. From germline, CDR1 is MGHDK and CDR2 SYGVNS. In the source study's methods: Reference gene primer amplification yielded estimated nucleated cell counts. Sequencing used immunoSEQ multiplex PCR; TCRdb keeps in-frame clones, though not all of them. That table is the source of V, J and clone size, and D and trimming were worked out from the DNA. The sample has a few hundred thousand clones, approximately 90% seen once. This chain connects TRBV25-1 to TRBJ1-1; 9 bases are shared with TRBD1. Sequencing was carried out using peripheral blood. This receptor was taken from a man aged 18 to 30 with active or convalescent COVID-19. CDR3 nucleotide sequence: TGTGCCAGCAGAGCCGGGACAGGGCCTTCCAAAGCTTTCTTT. This codes for CASRAGTGPSKAFF.